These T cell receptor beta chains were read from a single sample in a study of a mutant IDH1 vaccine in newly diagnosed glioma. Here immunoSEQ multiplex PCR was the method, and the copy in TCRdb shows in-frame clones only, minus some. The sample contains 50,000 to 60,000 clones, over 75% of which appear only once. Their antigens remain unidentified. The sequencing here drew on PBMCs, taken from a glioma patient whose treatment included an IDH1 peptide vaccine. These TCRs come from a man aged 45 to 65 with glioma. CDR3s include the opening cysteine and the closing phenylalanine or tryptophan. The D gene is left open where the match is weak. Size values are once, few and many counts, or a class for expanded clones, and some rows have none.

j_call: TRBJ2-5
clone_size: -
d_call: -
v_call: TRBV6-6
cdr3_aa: CASSAGPLEETQYF
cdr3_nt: TGTGCCAGCAGTGCGGGACCCTTGGAAGAGACCCAGTACTTC

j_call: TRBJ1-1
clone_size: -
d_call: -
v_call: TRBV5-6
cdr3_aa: CASSLLQGFTEAFF
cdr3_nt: TGTGCCAGCAGCTTGCTTCAAGGGTTTACTGAAGCTTTCTTT

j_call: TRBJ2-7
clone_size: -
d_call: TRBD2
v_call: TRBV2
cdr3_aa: CASIAGGINEQYF
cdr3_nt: TGTGCCAGCATAGCGGGGGGTATCAACGAGCAGTACTTC

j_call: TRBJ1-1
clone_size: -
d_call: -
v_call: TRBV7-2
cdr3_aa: CASSQEWEAFF
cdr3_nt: TGTGCCAGCAGCCAAGAGTGGGAAGCTTTCTTT

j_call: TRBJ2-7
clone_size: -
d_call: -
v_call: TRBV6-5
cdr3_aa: CASSRERSSYEQYF
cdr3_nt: TGTGCCAGCAGTCGCGAGCGGAGCTCCTACGAGCAGTACTTC

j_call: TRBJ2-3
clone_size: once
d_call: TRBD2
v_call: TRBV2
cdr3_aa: CASRTGGGTDTQYF
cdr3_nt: TGTGCCAGCAGGACGGGGGGGGGCACAGATACGCAGTATTTT

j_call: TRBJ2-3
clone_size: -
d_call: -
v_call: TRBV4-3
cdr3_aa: CASSRAFGDTQYF
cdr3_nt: TGCGCCAGCAGCCGAGCTTTTGGGGATACGCAGTATTTT

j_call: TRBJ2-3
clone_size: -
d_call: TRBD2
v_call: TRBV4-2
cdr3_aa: CASSQEHRGERTDTQYF
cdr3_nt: TGTGCCAGCAGCCAAGAACATCGGGGGGAACGCACAGATACGCAGTATTTT

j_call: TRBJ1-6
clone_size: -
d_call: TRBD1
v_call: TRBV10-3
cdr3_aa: CAISVDREGRSPLHF
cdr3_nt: TGTGCCATCAGTGTGGACAGGGAGGGGAGATCACCCCTCCACTTT

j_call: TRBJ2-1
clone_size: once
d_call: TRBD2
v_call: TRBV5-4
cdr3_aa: CASSGDYHNEQFF
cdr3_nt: TGTGCCAGCAGTGGGGACTACCACAATGAGCAGTTCTTC

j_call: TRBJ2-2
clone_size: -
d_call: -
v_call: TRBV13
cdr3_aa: CASSLERRRAPGELFF
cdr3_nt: TGTGCCAGCAGCTTAGAGAGGAGAAGGGCCCCCGGGGAGCTGTTTTTT

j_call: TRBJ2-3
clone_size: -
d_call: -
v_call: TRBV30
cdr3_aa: CAWSEGSADTQYF
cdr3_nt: TGTGCCTGGAGCGAGGGGTCGGCAGATACGCAGTATTTT

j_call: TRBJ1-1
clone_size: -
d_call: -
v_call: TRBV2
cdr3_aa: CASSVPQGNTEAFF
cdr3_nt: TGTGCCAGCAGTGTCCCACAGGGAAACACTGAAGCTTTCTTT

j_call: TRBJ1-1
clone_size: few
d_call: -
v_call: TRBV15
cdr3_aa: CATSRDRFGTFF
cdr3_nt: TGTGCCACCAGCAGAGATCGGTTTGGGACTTTCTTT

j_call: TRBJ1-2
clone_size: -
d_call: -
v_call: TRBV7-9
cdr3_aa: CASSSQRGGYTF
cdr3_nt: TGTGCCAGCAGCTCACAGAGGGGTGGCTACACCTTC

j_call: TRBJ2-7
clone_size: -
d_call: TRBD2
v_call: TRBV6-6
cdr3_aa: CATHPVPSGENYEQYF
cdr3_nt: TGTGCCACCCACCCTGTTCCTAGCGGGGAAAACTACGAGCAGTACTTC

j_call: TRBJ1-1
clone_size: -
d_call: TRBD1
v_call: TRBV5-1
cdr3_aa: CASSRRTGEGTEAFF
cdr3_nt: TGCGCCAGCAGCCGACGGACAGGGGAAGGCACTGAAGCTTTCTTT

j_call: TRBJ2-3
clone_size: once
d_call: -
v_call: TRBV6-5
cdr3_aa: CASRETSTDTQYF
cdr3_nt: TGTGCCAGCAGAGAGACGAGCACAGATACGCAGTATTTT

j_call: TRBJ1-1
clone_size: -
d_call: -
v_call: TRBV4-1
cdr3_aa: CASSQDEARRNTEAFF
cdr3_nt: TGCGCCAGCAGCCAAGATGAGGCGAGAAGGAACACTGAAGCTTTCTTT

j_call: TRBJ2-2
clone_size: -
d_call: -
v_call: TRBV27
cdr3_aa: CASSREITGELFF
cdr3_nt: TGTGCCAGTTCCCGGGAAATTACCGGGGAGCTGTTTTTT

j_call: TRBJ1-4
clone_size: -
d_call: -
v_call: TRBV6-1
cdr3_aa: CASKIQGSNEKLFF
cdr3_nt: TGTGCCAGCAAGATACAGGGATCTAATGAAAAACTGTTTTTT

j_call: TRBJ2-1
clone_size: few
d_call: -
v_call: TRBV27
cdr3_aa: CASSIRVGVNEQFF
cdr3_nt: TGTGCCAGCAGTATCAGGGTAGGGGTAAATGAGCAGTTCTTC

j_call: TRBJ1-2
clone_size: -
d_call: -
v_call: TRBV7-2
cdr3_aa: CASSLGGGMINYGYTF
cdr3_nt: TGTGCCAGCAGCTTAGGTGGGGGAATGATAAACTATGGCTACACCTTC

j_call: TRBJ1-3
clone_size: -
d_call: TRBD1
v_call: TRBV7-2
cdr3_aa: CASSPQIAGGGNTIYF
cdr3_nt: TGTGCCAGCAGCCCGCAAATAGCAGGGGGTGGAAACACCATATATTTT

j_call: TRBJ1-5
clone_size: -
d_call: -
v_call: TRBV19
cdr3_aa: CASSIVPGFGNQPQHF
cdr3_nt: TGTGCCAGTAGTATTGTCCCGGGTTTTGGCAATCAGCCCCAGCATTTT

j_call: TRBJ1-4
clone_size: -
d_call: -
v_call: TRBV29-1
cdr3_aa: CSVRDSTNEKLFF
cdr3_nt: TGCAGCGTTAGGGATTCAACTAATGAAAAACTGTTTTTT

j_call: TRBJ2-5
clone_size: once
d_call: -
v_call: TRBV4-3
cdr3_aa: CASSQGTKETQYF
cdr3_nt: TGCGCCAGCAGCCAAGGGACTAAGGAGACCCAGTACTTC

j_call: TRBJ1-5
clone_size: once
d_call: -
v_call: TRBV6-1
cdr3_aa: CASTPGPAGNQPQHF
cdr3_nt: TGTGCCAGCACCCCAGGGCCCGCTGGCAATCAGCCCCAGCATTTT

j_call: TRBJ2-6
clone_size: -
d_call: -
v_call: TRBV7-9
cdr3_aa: CASSPGTPGANVLTF
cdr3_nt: TGTGCCAGCAGTCCCGGGACTCCCGGGGCCAACGTCCTGACTTTC

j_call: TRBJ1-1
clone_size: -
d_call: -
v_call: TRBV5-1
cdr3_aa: CASSYRPGVNTEAFF
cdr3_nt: TGCGCCAGCAGCTACCGACCAGGGGTGAACACTGAAGCTTTCTTT

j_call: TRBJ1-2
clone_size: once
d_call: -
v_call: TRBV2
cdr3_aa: CASVNGGILGYTF
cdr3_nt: TGTGCCAGCGTTAATGGAGGGATTTTGGGCTACACCTTC

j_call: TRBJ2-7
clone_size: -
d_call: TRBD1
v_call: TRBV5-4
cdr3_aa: CASSYGQGLTYEQYF
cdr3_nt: TGTGCCAGCAGCTACGGACAGGGCCTCACCTACGAGCAGTACTTC

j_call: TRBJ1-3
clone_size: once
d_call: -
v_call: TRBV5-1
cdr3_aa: CASSSPGGGNTIYF
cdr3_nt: TGCGCCAGCAGCTCCCCGGGAGGTGGAAACACCATATATTTT

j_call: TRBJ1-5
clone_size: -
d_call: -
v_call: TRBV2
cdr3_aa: CASRLLAGYNQPQHF
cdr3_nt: TGTGCCAGCAGACTTCTCGCAGGTTACAATCAGCCCCAGCATTTT